This TCR beta chain was captured in a study of patients and donors after allogeneic stem cell transplantation. Germline loops: CDR1 MNHEY, CDR2 SMNVEV (reference sequence). Trimming shortened V by 2 bases and J by 0 bases, and 5 bases separated the two germline ends. The CDR3 sequence is 14 residues long. MiXCR was run by TCRdb on the RT-PCR reads, yielding one entry per CDR3 protein. The sample lists about 150,000 distinct CDR3 sequences; 24% were seen once. The rearrangement uses TRBV27 and TRBJ1-5; the D is unclear. The source material was blood, either unsorted or a sorted T cell fraction (not recorded which). The source is a human donor who was either an allogeneic HSCT recipient or a stem cell or donor lymphocyte infusion donor (not recorded which). It is not recorded whose cells these are; they may come from a transplant donor. The CDR3 bases are TGTGCCAGCAGTTTAATCGGTAGCAATCAGCCCCAGCATTTT. Its protein product is CASSLIGSNQPQHF.